The 20 T cell receptor beta chains given below trace back to one sample, sequenced in a study of T cell repertoires in cytomegalovirus infection. These receptors have no known antigen. MiXCR was run by TCRdb on the reads, yielding one entry per CDR3 protein. This sample has 370,000 or so distinct CDR3 sequences, with approximately 35% found just once. The sequenced sample was cultured PBMCs, obtained from culture after CMV antigen stimulation. The source is a human donor in good health (CMV status not recorded). Some clones in this sample may be carry-over from other donors' samples.

This clonotype was seen repeatedly, ten times or more. V usage is TRBV7-8 and J usage is TRBJ2-7, with TRBD2 as a possible D gene (5 bases). The V end lost 1 base, the J end lost 6 bases, and 10 bases lay between the germline ends. CDR3 length: 13 residues. The germline CDR1 and CDR2 sequences are SGHVS and FQNEAQ. CDR3 DNA: TGTGCCAGCAGCTTAGGGATCGGAGGCGAGCAGTACGTC. This sequence encodes CASSLGIGGEQYV.

This clonotype was detected a few times. The V and J genes are TRBV28 and TRBJ1-1; 8 bases fit TRBD1. Losses at the gene ends were 3 bases for V and 10 bases for J; bases not matched to a gene: 10. The CDR3 length is 14 residues. Germline assignment: CDR1 MDHEN and CDR2 SYDVKM. DNA for the CDR3: TGTGCCAGCAGTTTCTTATCCGGGACAGGAATAGCTTTCTTT. Translating gives CASSFLSGTGIAFF.

The V call is TRBV10-2, the J call TRBJ2-7, with D unresolved. Between the trimmed V and J ends, which lost 7 bases and 3 bases, there was a span of 16 bases. The germline V gene has CDR1 WSHSY and CDR2 SAAADI. The CDR3 loop spans 14 amino acids. CDR3 nucleotides: TGCGCCAGCAATATGGCCCCTCCGGACTACGAGCAGTACTTC. It codes for CASNMAPPDYEQYF.

This chain uses TRBV27 with TRBJ1-1, with D tentatively TRBD1 (5 bases). The V gene lost 3 bases and the J gene lost 0 bases, with 11 bases spanning the gap. Germline V CDR1 and CDR2: MNHEY, SMNVEV (reference sequence). This CDR3 has 15 residues. CDR3 DNA: TGTGCCAGCAGTTTCCTGACAGCAATGAACACTGAAGCTTTCTTT. Protein product: CASSFLTAMNTEAFF.

This clonotype was detected a few times. V is TRBV6-2 or TRBV6-3 and J is TRBJ1-2; 7 nucleotides match TRBD1. Germline trimming cut 4 bases from V and 4 bases from J; bases unmatched to any gene: 6. The CDR3 runs 14 residues. From germline, CDR1 is MNHEY and CDR2 SVGEGT. CDR3 DNA sequence: TGTGCCAGCAGTTGGGGACAGCGGACCTATGGCTACACCTTC. Translating gives CASSWGQRTYGYTF.

Ten or more counts support this clonotype. The chain carries TRBV7-2 and TRBJ1-3, with D perhaps matching TRBD1 (5 bases). V dropped 0 bases and J dropped 0 bases, with 12 bases sitting between them. Germline values: CDR1 SGHTA, CDR2 FQGNSA. This CDR3 spans 17 amino acids. This CDR3 is CASSLAGTAFSGNTIYF. The CDR3 DNA reads TGTGCCAGCAGCTTAGCGGGGACCGCATTCTCTGGAAACACCATATATTTT.

The chain links TRBV6-1 to TRBJ1-5; D unresolved. This CDR3 region has 14 residues. The V and J ends lost 5 bases and 7 bases respectively, with 15 bases between them. Looked up from germline, CDR1 is MNHNS and CDR2 is SASEGT. CDR3 nucleotides: TGTGCCAGCAGTCCCCTCAGCGGGTTACAGCCCCAGCATTTT. This gives the protein CASSPLSGLQPQHF.

There are many counts of this clonotype. The chain carries TRBV7-8 and TRBJ2-2; 7 bases line up with TRBD1. The CDR3 has 15 amino acids. J was trimmed by 0 bases and V by 7 bases; bases with no gene match: 5. CDR1 is SGHVS, CDR2 FQNEAQ, per germline. The CDR3 reads CASKRTGANTGELFF. The CDR3 DNA sequence: TGTGCCAGCAAACGAACAGGGGCGAACACCGGGGAGCTGTTTTTT.

This clonotype was detected many times. A read error may account for a junction end that differs from germline. The V call is TRBV7-2, the J call TRBJ1-1; 8 bases match TRBD1. CDR1 is SGHTA and CDR2 is FQGNSA in the germline V gene. This CDR3 region has 14 residues. CDR3: CASSPIGQGLKLGF. CDR3 nucleotide sequence: TGTGCCAGCAGCCCTATCGGACAGGGTCTTAAGCTGGGGTTT.

The chain is built from TRBV27 and TRBJ2-1; possible D gene TRBD2, 6 bases. Germline V lookup: CDR1 MNHEY, CDR2 SMNVEV (reference sequence). CDR3 length: 15 amino acids. The V gene lost 6 bases and the J gene lost 5 bases, with 17 bases spanning the gap. CDR3 sequence (DNA): TGTGCCAGCAGAACCCCAGGAGGGGTCAACAATGAGCAGTTCTTC. Translating gives CASRTPGGVNNEQFF.

This clonotype has a handful of counts. This chain joins TRBV11-3 and TRBJ1-2; D not resolved. The CDR3 sequence is 12 residues long. CDR1 and CDR2 (germline): SGHNT, YENEEA. V was pared by 0 bases and J by 8 bases, with 7 bases between. The CDR3 is CASSLDLEGYTF. CDR3 DNA: TGTGCCAGCAGCTTAGATCTGGAGGGCTACACCTTC.

The chain couples TRBV20-1 to TRBJ2-1; tentatively, D is TRBD2 (5 bases). With 1 base removed from V and 6 bases from J, the gap between germline ends came to 16 bases. Germline V gene lookup returns CDR1 DFQATT and CDR2 SNEGSKA (reference sequence). The CDR3 length is 15 residues. The CDR3 here is CSARVGSVGFNEQFF. CDR3 bases: TGCAGTGCTAGAGTGGGTAGCGTGGGGTTCAATGAGCAGTTCTTC.

V is TRBV6-2 or TRBV6-3 and J is TRBJ2-3; D tentatively reads TRBD1 or TRBD2 (6 bases each). CDR3 length: 13 residues. The V gene lost 7 bases and the J gene lost 5 bases, with 13 bases spanning the gap. Germline loops: CDR1 MNHEY, CDR2 SVGEGT. CDR3 amino acids: CASKGGFEDTQYF. The CDR3, as DNA: TGTGCCAGCAAAGGGGGGTTTGAAGATACGCAGTATTTT.

This clonotype was seen more than once but under ten times. The chain has TRBV6-2 or TRBV6-3 and TRBJ2-3; D not certain. The CDR3 is 15 residues long. V was pared by 6 bases and J by 5 bases, with 18 bases between. Germline CDR1 is MNHEY and CDR2 is SVGEGT. The CDR3 region is CASSPLDPRLDTQYF. The CDR3 DNA is TGTGCCAGCAGCCCACTCGATCCGAGGCTAGATACGCAGTATTTT.

The J gene is TRBJ1-3, the V gene TRBV28; D may be TRBD1 (6 bases). V lost 6 bases to trimming and J lost 0 bases, with 15 bases between them. The germline V gene has CDR1 MDHEN and CDR2 SYDVKM. CDR3 length: 16 amino acids. CDR3 loop: CASRRGSGVSGNTIYF. CDR3 bases: TGTGCCAGCAGAAGAGGTTCAGGGGTCTCTGGAAACACCATATATTTT.

This clonotype was recorded a few times. The rearrangement uses TRBV19 and TRBJ2-1; D gene uncertain. Germline lookup yields CDR1 LNHDA and CDR2 SQIVND (reference sequence). The CDR3 sequence is 13 residues long. V was cut by 6 bases and J by 7 bases, with 13 bases left in between. Written as DNA, the CDR3 is TGTGCCAGTAGGAAAGTAAACGGGAATGAGCAGTTCTTC. Residues: CASRKVNGNEQFF.

This clonotype was seen a few times. The rearrangement uses TRBV30 and TRBJ1-5; D is possibly TRBD1 (5 bases). The CDR3 contains 13 residues. The germline gives CDR1 GTSNPN, CDR2 SVGIG (reference sequence). The germline V and J ends were trimmed by 2 bases and 7 bases, with 12 bases remaining between them. The DNA of the CDR3 is TGTGCCTGGAGTAGCCAGGGAAGACAGCCCCAGCATTTT. Translated: CAWSSQGRQPQHF.

The chain couples TRBV7-2 to TRBJ2-7; the D is unclear. The CDR3 runs to 15 residues. V was cut by 1 base and J by 2 bases, with 12 bases left in between. Germline V gene sequence: CDR1 SGHTA, CDR2 FQGNSA. CDR3 amino acids: CASSLDRRVAYEQYV. For the CDR3, the DNA is TGTGCCAGCAGCTTAGACCGAAGGGTCGCCTACGAGCAGTACGTC.

V gene TRBV28 combines with J gene TRBJ2-1; 8 positions match TRBD2. The CDR3 loop spans 16 amino acids. Germline trimming cut 2 bases from V and 9 bases from J; bases unmatched to any gene: 12. Germline V gives CDR1 MDHEN, CDR2 SYDVKM. The CDR3 loop is CASSLGSSGSLGEQFF. In DNA, the CDR3 is TGTGCCAGCAGTTTAGGGTCGAGCGGGAGTTTGGGTGAGCAGTTCTTC.

This chain links TRBV6-2 or TRBV6-3 with TRBJ2-7, with TRBD2 matching 13 bases. The CDR3 spans 15 residues. With 4 bases clipped from V and 3 bases from J, the junction kept 3 bases outside the gene matches. The germline V gene encodes CDR1 MNHEY and CDR2 SVGEGT. CDR3 residues: CASSLGLAGRYEQYF. Here the CDR3 DNA reads TGTGCCAGCAGTTTGGGACTAGCGGGACGCTACGAGCAGTACTTC.